One and the same sample provided the 19 T cell receptor beta chains below, sequenced in a study of OX40 agonist ivuxolimab in advanced cancers. The protocol used for the library was the immunoSEQ multiplex PCR assay. Sourced from immuneACCESS, this table was stored by TCRdb with only in-frame sequences that have V and J called. A share of the clones is absent; for the studies checked, an unresolved V gene accounts for under half, and the remainder has no known explanation. The table for this sample lists 70,000 or so clones; around 87% of them were counted only once. Of the sample, roughly a tenth is held by the ten largest clones. The sample was CD4+ or CD8+ T cells sorted from blood, taken in a trial of the OX40 agonist ivuxolimab. The receptors come from an adult with an advanced solid tumor such as melanoma, head and neck, liver or kidney cancer.

V is TRBV28 and J is TRBJ1-2; 7 bases map to TRBD1. The CDR3 is 15 residues long. The trim removed 4 bases at V and 7 bases at J, leaving 12 bases unmatched. The germline V gene has CDR1 MDHEN and CDR2 SYDVKM. CDR3 DNA sequence: TGTGCCAGCAGTTCCCGGACCGACAGGGTGGGTGGCTACACCTTC. This translates into CASSSRTDRVGGYTF.

For the CDR3, the DNA is TGTGCCACCAGCAGAGGAACAGTGGCTTTCTTT. Residues: CATSRGTVAFF. The chain joins TRBV15 to TRBJ1-1; D remains unclear. The CDR3 sequence is 11 residues long. V lost 1 base and J 11 bases, leaving 8 bases between the germline ends. Germline CDR1 is LNHNV and CDR2 is YYDKDF (reference sequence).

The sample holds one count of this clone. The chain is built from TRBV5-1 and TRBJ2-5, with 9 bases fitting TRBD2. V shed 4 bases and J 4 bases; nucleotides not matched to a gene: 8. CDR3 length: 15 amino acids. The germline CDR1 and CDR2 sequences are SGHRS and YFSETQ. In nucleotides, the CDR3 is TGCGCCAGCAGCCCCTTAGCGGGAGTTACAGAGACCCAGTACTTC. Translation gives CASSPLAGVTETQYF. Full variable domain (rest looked up from reference TRBV5-1 and TRBJ2-5): KAGVTQTPRYLIKTRGQQVTLSCSPISGHRSVSWYQQTPGQGLQFLFEYFSETQRNKGNFPGRFSGRQFSNSRSEMNVSTLELGDSALYLCASSPLAGVTETQYFGPGTRLLVL.

The chain employs TRBV28 and TRBJ2-5, with TRBD1 matching over 10 bases. Germline V gene data show CDR1 as MDHEN and CDR2 as SYDVKM. The CDR3 covers 16 residues. V was clipped by 5 bases and J by 3 bases; unmatched bases: 9. CDR3 DNA sequence: TGTGCCAGCAGTCGAGGATCCGGGACAGGGGAAGAGACCCAGTACTTC. This codes for CASSRGSGTGEETQYF.

The chain has TRBV7-8 and TRBJ2-3, with D maybe TRBD2 (6 bases). The CDR3 is 15 residues long. Trimming cost V 4 bases and J 2 bases, with 13 bases left between them. Germline V CDR1 and CDR2: SGHVS, FQNEAQ. CDR3 sequence (DNA): TGTGCCAGCAGCTCTTCTAGCGTTTACACAGATACGCAGTATTTT. The encoded protein is CASSSSSVYTDTQYF.

The V and J genes are TRBV4-1 and TRBJ1-2; TRBD1 matches 9 bases. The germline V gene has CDR1 MGHRA and CDR2 YSYEKL. The V and J ends lost 0 bases and 8 bases, in that order; junction bases with no gene match: 16. This CDR3 is built from 18 residues. This CDR3 reads CASSQDLNSGTGRLGYTF. The CDR3 DNA follows: TGCGCCAGCAGCCAAGATCTTAATTCCGGGACAGGGAGATTGGGCTACACCTTC.

The chain has TRBV28 and TRBJ2-5; 8 bases agree with TRBD1. In germline, CDR1 is MDHEN, CDR2 SYDVKM. The CDR3 sequence is 15 residues long. V gave up 6 bases and J gave up 7 bases; unmatched junction bases: 13. The CDR3 reads CASRTGGQAVRTQYF. Written as DNA, the CDR3 is TGTGCCAGCAGGACCGGGGGACAGGCCGTCCGGACCCAGTACTTC.

The chain combines TRBV28 with TRBJ1-5; unclear D gene. Germline V gives CDR1 MDHEN, CDR2 SYDVKM. The length of the CDR3 is 14 residues. Trimming stripped 1 base from V and 1 base from J, with 5 bases between. The CDR3 bases are TGTGCCAGCAGTTTATTACAGAGCAATCAGCCCCAGCATTTT. Translation: CASSLLQSNQPQHF.

This rearrangement joins TRBV19 to TRBJ2-6, with D possibly TRBD1 on 6 matching bases. Trimming removed 3 bases at V and 3 bases at J, with 12 bases between. Germline V CDR1 and CDR2: LNHDA, SQIVND (reference sequence). The CDR3 covers 16 residues. CDR3: CASSIRGRGGANVLTF. The CDR3 nucleotides are TGTGCCAGTAGTATTAGGGGGAGAGGTGGGGCCAACGTCCTGACTTTC.

This sequence joins TRBV4-2 and TRBJ2-1; 7 bases agree with TRBD2. The V and J ends lost 8 bases and 4 bases, in that order; junction bases with no gene match: 5. Germline V gene sequence: CDR1 LGHNA, CDR2 YNFKEQ. The CDR3 consists of 13 residues. In DNA form, the CDR3 reads TGTGCCAGCGCTGAGCGGGAATACAATGAGCAGTTCTTC. The encoded protein is CASAEREYNEQFF.

This chain links TRBV5-1 with TRBJ1-3; tentatively, D is TRBD1 (5 bases). V gave up 0 bases and J gave up 4 bases, with 11 bases separating them. CDR1 is SGHRS, CDR2 YFSETQ, per germline. The length of the CDR3 is 15 residues. The CDR3 here is CASSLAAGDGNTIYF. DNA of the CDR3: TGCGCCAGCAGCTTGGCCGCTGGGGACGGAAACACCATATATTTT.

Judged by abundance, this clone is medium-sized (0.01 to 0.1%). The V gene is TRBV7-9, the J gene TRBJ1-2; D remains unclear. Trimming removed 0 bases from V and 1 base from J, with 9 bases in between. The germline CDR1 and CDR2 sequences are SEHNR and FQNEAQ (reference sequence). The CDR3 has 15 residues. The CDR3 spells CASSLATNFNYGYTF. The CDR3 coding sequence is TGTGCCAGCAGCTTAGCGACTAACTTTAACTATGGCTACACCTTC.

CDR3 DNA: TGTGCCAGCAGCGCCGCAAGCGCCTTATACCATGGCTACACCTTC. Translating gives CASSAASALYHGYTF. The rearrangement links TRBV11-2 to TRBJ1-2; D unclear. The V end lost 5 bases, the J end lost 6 bases, and 19 bases lay between the germline ends. Germline V lookup: CDR1 SGHAT, CDR2 FQNNGV. The CDR3 loop spans 15 amino acids.

This chain connects TRBV7-8 to TRBJ1-4; maybe TRBD1 (5 bases). V lost 2 bases, J lost 7 bases, and 5 bases lay in between. The CDR3 spans 12 residues. From germline, CDR1 is SGHVS and CDR2 FQNEAQ. CDR3 region: CASSLQGEKLFF. In DNA form, the CDR3 reads TGTGCCAGCAGCTTACAGGGTGAAAAACTGTTTTTT.

In this sample, this clone turned up once. This sequence joins TRBV6-5 and TRBJ1-4, with D unresolved. CDR1 is MNHEY and CDR2 is SVGAGI in the germline V gene. This CDR3 spans 14 amino acids. Trimming stripped 6 bases from V and 0 bases from J, with 8 bases between. Here the CDR3 DNA reads TGTGCCAGCAGCTTCAGAGCAACTAATGAAAAACTGTTTTTT. Protein sequence: CASSFRATNEKLFF.

This chain links TRBV7-9 with TRBJ2-5; TRBD2 agrees at 7 bases. The CDR3 has 15 residues. Germline CDR1 is SEHNR and CDR2 is FQNEAQ (reference sequence). The V and J ends lost 5 bases and 5 bases, in that order; junction bases with no gene match: 11. The CDR3 coding sequence is TGTGCCAGCAGCCTCGGGACTAATCCCTATGAGACCCAGTACTTC. Translated, it gives CASSLGTNPYETQYF.

The genes are TRBV6-6 and TRBJ1-2; weak D call: TRBD1 (5 bases). CDR3 length equals 15 residues. CDR1 is MNHNY, CDR2 SVGAGI, per germline (reference sequence). V gave up 8 bases and J gave up 5 bases, with 21 bases separating them. Here the CDR3 reads CASGGSWGLFYGYTF. CDR3 bases: TGTGCCAGCGGGGGGTCATGGGGCCTGTTTTATGGCTACACCTTC.

This clone was seen a handful of times. The V gene is TRBV5-1, the J gene TRBJ1-1; the D gene is possibly TRBD1 (6 bases). The CDR3 has 13 residues. V lost 5 bases and J lost 1, with 9 bases in between. Germline V gene lookup returns CDR1 SGHRS and CDR2 YFSETQ. The DNA for the CDR3 is TGCGCCAGCAGTGGGACACGGAACACTGAAGCTTTCTTT. Translation gives CASSGTRNTEAFF.

The chain carries TRBV5-5 and TRBJ2-7; tentatively, D is TRBD1 (6 bases). Germline values: CDR1 SGHKS, CDR2 YYEKEE (reference sequence). The CDR3 consists of 17 residues. Deletions cut 4 bases from V and 0 bases from J, with 20 bases between. CDR3 coding DNA: TGTGCCAGCAGCCCCCGGGAAGGGGGTGGCCTCTCCTACGAGCAGTACTTC. It encodes CASSPREGGGLSYEQYF.